This passage covers 19 T cell receptor beta chains from one sample sequenced in a study of control samples from healthy donors and cancer patients. The repertoire was sequenced with immunoSEQ multiplex PCR; TCRdb's copy has only in-frame clones and lacks some. Of approximately 100,000 clones listed, over 85% are singletons. Material: blood. These receptor sequences come from a human donor in good health. The donor label of this sample is uncertain.

The chain uses TRBV2 and TRBJ1-5; D gene uncertain. This CDR3 spans 15 amino acids. From germline, CDR1 is SNHLY and CDR2 FYNNEI. The V and J ends lost 2 bases and 3 bases respectively, with 11 bases between them. The CDR3 here is CASSERVSLNQPQHF. As DNA, the CDR3 is TGTGCCAGCAGTGAAAGGGTGAGCCTCAATCAGCCCCAGCATTTT. Based on the CDR3 plus reference TRBV2 and TRBJ1-5, the full variable domain is EPEVTQTPSHQVTQMGQEVILRCVPISNHLYFYWYRQILGQKVEFLVSFYNNEISEKSEIFDDQFSVERPDGSNFTLKIRSTKLEDSAMYFCASSERVSLNQPQHFGDGTRLSIL.

The gene calls are TRBV4-1 and TRBJ1-1; TRBD1 agrees at 8 bases. V gave up 1 base and J gave up 6 bases; unmatched junction bases: 13. Germline CDR1 and CDR2: MGHRA and YSYEKL. This CDR3 comprises 17 residues. The CDR3 region has the DNA TGCGCCAGCAGCCAAGTATCAGACAGGGGATCCGGGGCTGAAGCTTTCTTT. It specifies CASSQVSDRGSGAEAFF.

The chain links TRBV2 to TRBJ2-1, with 8 positions matching TRBD2. The ends lost 1 base at V and 6 bases at J; junction bases unmatched: 5. This CDR3 has 15 residues. Per germline, CDR1 SNHLY and CDR2 FYNNEI. The CDR3 region is CASSEGSGGPNEQFF. The CDR3 coding sequence is TGTGCCAGCAGTGAAGGGAGCGGGGGCCCCAATGAGCAGTTCTTC.

This clone was seen just once. The rearrangement uses TRBV5-6 and TRBJ1-2, with D unclear. CDR3 size: 15 residues. The V and J ends lost 0 bases and 0 bases respectively, with 9 bases between them. The germline gives CDR1 SGHDT, CDR2 YYEEEE. CDR3 sequence: CASSLVSVANYGYTF. CDR3 DNA: TGTGCCAGCAGCTTGGTGTCGGTAGCTAACTATGGCTACACCTTC.

The CDR3 DNA sequence: TGCGCCAGCTTACCGGGACACAATAATTCACCCCTCCACTTT. Translation: CASLPGHNNSPLHF. V is TRBV23-1 and J is TRBJ1-6, with D maybe TRBD1 (6 bases). TRBV23-1 is noted as an ORF with a role that remains uncertain. CDR3 size: 14 residues. Between the trimmed V and J ends, which lost 8 bases and 5 bases, there was a span of 13 bases.

The sample holds one count of this clone. The chain has TRBV27 and TRBJ2-3; D not resolved. CDR3 length equals 15 residues. The V end lost 2 bases, the J end lost 2 bases, and 11 bases lay between the germline ends. Germline-derived CDR1 and CDR2 are MNHEY and SMNVEV (reference sequence). DNA for the CDR3: TGTGCCAGCAGTTTACGGCAACCCCACACAGATACGCAGTATTTT. As protein: CASSLRQPHTDTQYF.

The DNA for the CDR3 is TGCAGCGTTAGGGCCAGGGGGGAGACCCAGTACTTC. Its translation: CSVRARGETQYF. This rearrangement joins TRBV29-1 to TRBJ2-5, with TRBD1 identical over 7 bases. V was pared by 5 bases and J by 5 bases, with 5 bases of the junction left unmatched. Germline V CDR1 and CDR2: SQVTM, ANQGSEA. The CDR3 runs to 12 residues.

V gene TRBV5-1 combines with J gene TRBJ2-7; D gene unclear. Germline CDR1 SGHRS, CDR2 YFSETQ. V was clipped by 0 bases and J by 6 bases, with 10 bases between them. The CDR3 has 13 residues. This chain's CDR3 is CASSLAVNGEQYV. CDR3 bases: TGCGCCAGCAGCTTGGCGGTTAACGGCGAGCAGTACGTC.

The chain carries TRBV15 and TRBJ1-4; possibly TRBD1 for D (6 bases). The V gene's germline CDR1 is LNHNV and CDR2 YYDKDF (reference sequence). The CDR3 contains 18 residues. The V and J ends lost 1 base and 0 bases respectively, with 15 bases between them. The CDR3 is CATSRVFRGLATNEKLFF. Written as DNA, the CDR3 is TGTGCCACCAGCAGAGTTTTCAGGGGCCTTGCAACTAATGAAAAACTGTTTTTT.

The chain carries TRBV5-1 and TRBJ2-3; 10 nucleotides match TRBD1. V lost 4 bases and J lost 5; bases outside the gene matches: 13. The germline V gene has CDR1 SGHRS and CDR2 YFSETQ. This CDR3 comprises 17 residues. CDR3 sequence: CASSPVGLGQGKDTQYF. The CDR3 DNA reads TGCGCCAGCAGCCCGGTGGGGTTGGGACAGGGGAAAGATACGCAGTATTTT.

CDR3 sequence reads: CASSLLQGRNTGELFF. The CDR3 DNA is TGTGCCAGCAGTTTACTCCAGGGGAGAAACACCGGGGAGCTGTTTTTT. The chain is built from TRBV27 and TRBJ2-2; D may be TRBD1 (6 bases). Germline V gives CDR1 MNHEY, CDR2 SMNVEV (reference sequence). The V end lost 2 bases, the J end lost 2 bases, and 12 bases lay between the germline ends. The CDR3 is made up of 16 amino acids.

The chain combines TRBV10-3 with TRBJ1-1, with D tentatively TRBD1 (6 bases). The CDR3 runs to 13 residues. Trimming stripped 7 bases from V and 4 bases from J, with 13 bases between. Germline V CDR1 and CDR2: ENHRY, SYGVKD. The CDR3 sequence: CAIKPGEPTEAFF. The CDR3 bases are TGTGCCATCAAACCAGGGGAACCCACTGAAGCTTTCTTT.

J is TRBJ1-1 and V is TRBV2; no firm D call. The V and J ends lost 6 bases and 6 bases respectively, with 11 bases between them. The CDR3 has 12 residues. Germline V gene data show CDR1 as SNHLY and CDR2 as FYNNEI. The CDR3, as DNA: TGTGCCAGCAGCCGTGAGGGTTCTGAAGCTTTCTTT. It is translated as CASSREGSEAFF.

J is TRBJ1-2 and V is TRBV3-1 (or the pseudogene TRBV3-2), with 9 bases aligning to TRBD1. V lost 2 bases, J lost 5 bases, and 6 bases stayed unmatched. Germline assignment: CDR1 LGHDT and CDR2 YNNKEL (reference sequence). The CDR3 is 15 residues long. The DNA for the CDR3 is TGTGCCAGCAGCCAATTACAGGGGGCAGAGTATGGCTACACCTTC. It encodes CASSQLQGAEYGYTF.

The CDR3: CASSQESGWKETQYF. For the CDR3, the DNA is TGTGCCAGCAGCCAAGAGTCAGGATGGAAGGAGACCCAGTACTTC. The chain carries TRBV3-1 (or the pseudogene TRBV3-2) and TRBJ2-5; D gene uncertain. From germline, CDR1 is LGHDT and CDR2 YNNKEL (reference sequence). CDR3 length: 15 residues. Trimming shortened V by 0 bases and J by 5 bases, and 13 bases separated the two germline ends.

The chain links TRBV30 to TRBJ1-1; D call uncertain. V lost 5 bases, J lost 0 bases, and 7 bases lay in between. Germline V lookup: CDR1 GTSNPN, CDR2 SVGIG (reference sequence). CDR3 length: 12 amino acids. The CDR3 DNA reads as TGTGCCTGGCTCCATTTGAACACTGAAGCTTTCTTT. Translated, it gives CAWLHLNTEAFF.

V and J are TRBV5-1 and TRBJ2-6; no firm D call. This CDR3 is built from 15 residues. V lost 0 bases and J lost 0, with 4 bases in between. CDR1 SGHRS and CDR2 YFSETQ come from the germline V gene. This CDR3 is CASSLEGSGANVLTF. The CDR3 DNA is TGCGCCAGCAGCTTGGAGGGCTCTGGGGCCAACGTCCTGACTTTC.

For the CDR3, the DNA is TGTGCCAGCAGCTTACCCTTGACTAGGGCGTTCGACTATACGCAGTATTTT. Protein sequence: CASSLPLTRAFDYTQYF. The chain combines TRBV7-2 with TRBJ2-3; the D gene is possibly TRBD2 (6 bases). CDR1 is SGHTA, CDR2 FQGNSA, per germline. V lost 2 bases, J lost 7 bases, and 22 bases lay in between. The CDR3 spans 17 residues. The full variable domain, in which reference TRBV7-2 and TRBJ2-3 provide the parts outside the CDR3, is GAGVSQSPSNKVTEKGKDVELRCDPISGHTALYWYRQSLGQGLEFLIYFQGNSAPDKSGLPSDRFSAERTGGSVSTLTIQRTQQEDSAVYLCASSLPLTRAFDYTQYFGPGTRLTVL.

This rearrangement joins TRBV3-1 (or the pseudogene TRBV3-2) to TRBJ2-5; D not certain. Trimming removed 3 bases from V and 5 bases from J, with 10 bases in between. Germline V lookup: CDR1 LGHDT, CDR2 YNNKEL (reference sequence). The length of the CDR3 is 13 residues. This CDR3 reads CASSQNPGETQYF. In nucleotides, the CDR3 is TGTGCCAGCAGCCAGAATCCCGGGGAGACCCAGTACTTC.